The 21 T cell receptor beta chains below come from one sample, sequenced in a study of early T cells in non-severe SARS-CoV-2 infection. TCRdb itself ran the 5' RACE reads through MiXCR, one entry per CDR3 protein. Here the sample spans tens of thousands of distinct CDR3 sequences, over 4.5% being singletons. Sequences were obtained from whole blood. These receptor sequences come from an adult who was a healthcare worker with PCR-confirmed SARS-CoV-2 infection or an uninfected control (not recorded which).

This clonotype was seen many times. This rearrangement joins TRBV9 to TRBJ2-7, with TRBD1 identical over 11 bases. V lost 0 bases to trimming and J lost 7 bases; unmatched junction nucleotides: 9. This CDR3 has 16 amino acids. Germline lookup yields CDR1 SGDLS and CDR2 YYNGEE. This CDR3 reads CASSVDVGQGAREQYF. The CDR3 DNA follows: TGTGCCAGCAGCGTAGATGTTGGACAGGGGGCGAGGGAGCAGTACTTC.

The chain combines TRBV10-1 with TRBJ1-1; unclear D gene. The CDR3 loop spans 13 amino acids. The V gene's germline CDR1 is WNHNN and CDR2 SYGVQD (reference sequence). Trimming removed 7 bases at V and 3 bases at J, with 12 bases between. The CDR3 coding sequence is TGCGCCAGCAAGCAGCAAAGGGACACTGAAGCTTTCTTT. Translated, it gives CASKQQRDTEAFF.

In its sample, this clonotype was seen many times. The V call is TRBV7-2, the J call TRBJ2-1; 7 bases line up with TRBD2. Germline V gene sequence: CDR1 SGHTA, CDR2 FQGNSA. CDR3 length: 16 residues. Unmatched junction bases numbered 8, after V lost 6 bases and J lost 0 bases. CDR3 sequence (DNA): TGTGCCAGCAGTTCCCTAGCGGCCAGCTCCTACAATGAGCAGTTCTTC. Translated, it gives CASSSLAASSYNEQFF.

This clonotype was recorded many times. The chain has TRBV28 and TRBJ1-5; D is unresolved. V dropped 6 bases and J dropped 3 bases, with 12 bases sitting between them. The CDR3 spans 14 residues. The V gene's germline CDR1 is MDHEN and CDR2 SYDVKM. The CDR3 here is CASRDRRYNQPQHF. CDR3 nucleotides: TGTGCCAGCAGGGATCGACGGTACAATCAGCCCCAGCATTTT.

This clonotype was counted at least ten times. The chain is built from TRBV20-1 and TRBJ2-4, with D uncertain. CDR3 length: 14 amino acids. The V end lost 3 bases, the J end lost 12 bases, and 21 bases lay between the germline ends. Germline V gene data show CDR1 as DFQATT and CDR2 as SNEGSKA (reference sequence). The CDR3 DNA follows: TGCAGTGCTAGCAAACGACGGTTTTTGAGGTCTCAGTACTTC. As protein: CSASKRRFLRSQYF.

The J gene is TRBJ1-4, the V gene TRBV19, with 7 positions matching TRBD1. Trimming took 4 bases from V and 8 from J; bases not matched to a gene: 13. The germline V gene has CDR1 LNHDA and CDR2 SQIVND (reference sequence). The CDR3 extends over 16 amino acids. The CDR3 coding sequence is TGTGCCAGTAGTAGTCGGTACCCGGGACAGCAGGAAAAACTGTTTTTT. This encodes CASSSRYPGQQEKLFF.

J is TRBJ2-2 and V is TRBV5-1; D unclear. This CDR3 is 14 amino acids long. V dropped 4 bases and J dropped 3 bases, with 10 bases sitting between them. Germline V gene lookup returns CDR1 SGHRS and CDR2 YFSETQ. CDR3 protein: CASSDAEHTGELFF. CDR3 DNA: TGCGCCAGCAGCGATGCGGAGCACACCGGGGAGCTGTTTTTT.

The chain is built from TRBV7-3 and TRBJ1-1; D remains ambiguous. V was pared by 6 bases and J by 1 base, with 9 bases between. Germline values: CDR1 SGHTA, CDR2 FQGTGA. The CDR3 totals 13 residues. This chain's CDR3 is CASSYDANTEAFF. The CDR3 nucleotides are TGTGCCAGCAGTTATGACGCGAACACTGAAGCTTTCTTT.

There are a few counts of this clonotype. The rearrangement uses TRBV30 and TRBJ2-7, with D maybe TRBD1 (6 bases). Germline CDR1 is GTSNPN and CDR2 is SVGIG (reference sequence). V was trimmed by 0 bases and J by 2 bases, leaving 14 bases between them. This CDR3 is 15 amino acids long. The CDR3 coding sequence is TGTGCCTGGAGTGTACAGTCAGGGGCGGCCTACGAGCAGTACTTC. Protein sequence: CAWSVQSGAAYEQYF.

This clonotype was picked up many times. The chain recombines TRBV4-2 with TRBJ2-3; either TRBD1 or TRBD2 may supply D (5 bases each). CDR1 LGHNA and CDR2 YNFKEQ come from the germline V gene. Trimming removed 1 base at V and 4 bases at J, with 15 bases between. The CDR3 runs to 16 residues. The CDR3 sequence: CASSQVEGSGADTQYF. Here the CDR3 DNA reads TGTGCCAGCAGCCAAGTTGAGGGGAGTGGCGCAGATACGCAGTATTTT.

The gene calls are TRBV29-1 and TRBJ1-2; 10 bases are shared with TRBD1. Germline-derived CDR1 and CDR2 are SQVTM and ANQGSEA. J was trimmed by 7 bases and V by 1 base; bases with no gene match: 0. CDR3 size: 12 residues. The CDR3 nucleotides are TGCAGCGTTGAAGGACAGGGGGCTGGCTACACCTTC. Its protein product is CSVEGQGAGYTF.

Ten or more counts support this clonotype. The chain employs TRBV6-5 and TRBJ1-3; no reliable D call. CDR1 and CDR2 (germline): MNHEY, SVGAGI. Trimming stripped 0 bases from V and 4 bases from J, with 7 bases between. CDR3 length equals 14 residues. The CDR3 is CASSYSRYGNTIYF. The CDR3 region has the DNA TGTGCCAGCAGTTACTCGAGATACGGAAACACCATATATTTT.

As regards this clonotype: One base away lies a much larger clone, so this may be a sequencing read error. CDR3 sequence: CTSSITGRMNTEAFF. The CDR3 DNA reads TGCACCAGCAGCATAACAGGACGTATGAACACTGAAGCTTTCTTT. The chain recombines TRBV5-1 with TRBJ1-1; D possibly corresponds to TRBD1 (5 bases). The CDR3 is 15 residues long. The germline V gene has CDR1 SGHRS and CDR2 YFSETQ.

This clonotype showed up just a few times. The rearrangement joins TRBV9 to TRBJ2-7; a possible D gene is TRBD2 (5 bases). CDR1 and CDR2 (germline): SGDLS, YYNGEE. The V and J ends lost 1 base and 8 bases respectively, with 19 bases between them. The CDR3 has 15 residues. The CDR3 bases are TGTGCCAGCAGCGTACAAAGCGGCCCCCCGGGCAAGCAGTACTTC. This sequence encodes CASSVQSGPPGKQYF.

This clonotype was recorded at least ten times. This chain uses TRBV5-1 with TRBJ2-5; D unclear. In germline, CDR1 is SGHRS, CDR2 YFSETQ. Trimming left V 6 bases short and J 0 bases short, with 12 bases between. The CDR3 runs 14 residues. The CDR3 region is CASTTPAYQETQYF. The CDR3 nucleotides read TGCGCCAGCACGACTCCTGCCTACCAAGAGACCCAGTACTTC.

Many counts were recorded for this clonotype. CDR3: CASSSLGNTEAFF. CDR3 bases: TGTGCCAGCAGCTCCCTTGGGAACACTGAAGCTTTCTTT. The chain couples TRBV7-3 to TRBJ1-1; D uncertain. The CDR3 is made up of 13 amino acids. V was pared by 4 bases and J by 1 base, with 7 bases between. Germline assignment: CDR1 SGHTA and CDR2 FQGTGA.

This clonotype showed up many times. The rearrangement links TRBV29-1 to TRBJ2-7, with unresolved D. Germline V gene sequence: CDR1 SQVTM, CDR2 ANQGSEA. The CDR3 runs 14 residues. V lost 4 bases, J lost 1 base, and 14 bases lay in between. The CDR3 DNA reads as TGCAGCGTTGGTTTTTGGAGCGAGTCCTACGAGCAGTACTTC. Encoded protein: CSVGFWSESYEQYF.

This clonotype was found many times. V is TRBV11-2 and J is TRBJ2-6; D gene unclear. CDR1 is SGHAT and CDR2 is FQNNGV in the germline V gene. The CDR3 is made up of 13 amino acids. V was clipped by 5 bases and J by 4 bases, with 6 bases between them. CDR3 sequence reads: CASSVSGANVLTF. CDR3 sequence (DNA): TGTGCCAGCAGCGTGTCCGGGGCCAACGTCCTGACTTTC.

The sample holds a few counts of this clonotype. This chain uses TRBV7-2 with TRBJ2-2; D not resolved. This CDR3 is 12 amino acids long. V was cut by 0 bases and J by 8 bases, with 4 bases left in between. Germline V gene sequence: CDR1 SGHTA, CDR2 FQGNSA. CDR3 sequence (DNA): TGTGCCAGCAGCTTAGCGATAGGGGAGCTGTTTTTT. As protein: CASSLAIGELFF. The entire variable domain, with the rest obtained from reference TRBV7-2 and TRBJ2-2, is as follows: GAGVSQSPSNKVTEKGKDVELRCDPISGHTALYWYRQSLGQGLEFLIYFQGNSAPDKSGLPSDRFSAERTGGSVSTLTIQRTQQEDSAVYLCASSLAIGELFFGEGSRLTVL.

The sample holds many counts of this clonotype. The rearrangement links TRBV7-3 to TRBJ2-2; no firm D call. In germline, CDR1 is SGHTA, CDR2 FQGTGA. V lost 2 bases and J 6 bases, leaving 7 bases between the germline ends. This CDR3 has 13 amino acids. CDR3 in amino acids: CASSLGGAGELFF. In DNA, the CDR3 is TGTGCCAGCAGCTTAGGTGGGGCCGGGGAGCTGTTTTTT.

This clonotype was recorded at least ten times. The chain is built from TRBV7-9 and TRBJ2-6, with D perhaps TRBD1 (6 bases). Per the germline V gene, CDR1 is SEHNR and CDR2 is FQNEAQ (reference sequence). Between the trimmed V and J ends, which lost 3 bases and 1 base, there was a span of 16 bases. The CDR3 covers 18 residues. This CDR3 reads CASSFPDSSMSGANVLTF. Written as DNA, the CDR3 is TGTGCCAGCAGCTTCCCGGACAGCTCAATGTCTGGGGCCAACGTCCTGACTTTC.